The source of this T cell receptor (beta chain) is a study of CD8 T cells in Susac syndrome. Turning to the study itself: The Susac syndrome patients that were sequenced included roughly 6 with active disease and roughly 8 in remission.

Reverse transcription used 0.5 to 1 ug RNA and random hexamers. The CDR3 of TCR beta was amplified by immunoSEQ multiplex PCR across 54 Vbeta and 13 Jbeta. MiXCR was run by TCRdb on the immunoSEQ multiplex PCR reads, yielding one entry per CDR3 protein. The sample has just under 95,000 distinct CDR3 sequences, about 95% seen once; the top ten hold about 0.29%. Notes on the study in general: The CD4+ T cell repertoires that were profiled in Susac syndrome showed no clonal expansion.

About this clonotype: The antigen is undetermined.

Sequencing was performed on CD4+ T cells from PBMCs. The TCR originated in a human donor with Susac syndrome.

CDR3 protein: CASSLEGDTQYF. Written as DNA, the CDR3 is TGTGCCAGCAGTTTAGAGGGAGATACGCAGTATTTT. The V gene is TRBV12-3 or TRBV12-4, the J gene TRBJ2-3; D unresolved. The CDR3 spans 12 residues. V gave up 1 base and J gave up 5 bases, with 4 bases separating them.